The entry below gives a single T cell receptor beta chain sequence along with its context. Its antigen is as yet unknown. Generated by immunoSEQ multiplex PCR, the TCRdb table keeps only in-frame clones and is missing some. The sample holds approximately 28,000 clones, around 92% seen once. The data originate from a study of graft-versus-host responses after intestinal transplantation. Study at large: Every one of the recipients received anti-thymocyte globulin induction and afterwards took tacrolimus and steroids for around 3 years. General observations from the study: When patients had graft-donor T cell macrochimerism, their allografts held high graft-versus-host to host-versus-graft clonal ratios.

V lost 5 bases, J lost 2 bases, and 7 bases lay in between. Germline V lookup: CDR1 SGHDN, CDR2 FVKESK. This CDR3 spans 12 amino acids. This chain uses TRBV14 with TRBJ2-7, with D unclear. Here the sequenced sample was PBMCs, taken roughly 62 days after intestinal transplant. The clonotype comes from a human patient who received an intestinal transplant, so some T cells may come from the graft donor. The CDR3 is CASSETPYEQYF. In nucleotides, the CDR3 is TGTGCCAGCAGCGAAACACCCTACGAGCAGTACTTC. Drawing the rest from reference TRBV14 and TRBJ2-7, the complete variable domain is EAGVTQFPSHSVIEKGQTVTLRCDPISGHDNLYWYRRVMGKEIKFLLHFVKESKQDESGMPNNRFLAERTGGTYSTLKVQPAELEDSGVYFCASSETPYEQYFGPGTRLTVT.